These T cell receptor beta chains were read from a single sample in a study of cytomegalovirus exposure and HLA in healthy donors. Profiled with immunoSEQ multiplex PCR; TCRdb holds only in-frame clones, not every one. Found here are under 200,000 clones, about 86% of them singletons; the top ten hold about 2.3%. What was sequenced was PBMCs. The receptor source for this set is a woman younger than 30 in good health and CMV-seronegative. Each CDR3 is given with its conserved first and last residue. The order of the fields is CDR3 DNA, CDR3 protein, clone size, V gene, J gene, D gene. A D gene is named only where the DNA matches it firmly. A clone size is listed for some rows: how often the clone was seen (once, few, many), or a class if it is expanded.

TGTGCCGGCAATGGACAGGCCCACACTGAAGCTTTCTTT	CAGNGQAHTEAFF	-	TRBV30	TRBJ1-1	TRBD1
TGTGCCAGCAGCTTAGGACAGGGGGCCGGGGAGCTGTTTTTT	CASSLGQGAGELFF	-	TRBV13	TRBJ2-2	TRBD1
TGTGCCAGCAGCGAACAGGCAAGAAATGGCTACACCTTC	CASSEQARNGYTF	-	TRBV27	TRBJ1-2	-
TGTGCCAGCAGTGAGGAGGGCATTCAGTACTTC	CASSEEGIQYF	-	TRBV2	TRBJ2-4	-
TGTGCCAGCAGTTTATTTCAGGGGGCGGGAGTAGATGGCTACACCTTC	CASSLFQGAGVDGYTF	-	TRBV28	TRBJ1-2	TRBD1
TGTGCCACCAGCTTAAGAGACGGGGAGCTGTTTTTT	CATSLRDGELFF	-	TRBV15	TRBJ2-2	-
TGTGCCAGTAGTATGATGTCCGGGAATAGTGGCTACACCTTC	CASSMMSGNSGYTF	-	TRBV19	TRBJ1-2	-
TGTGCCAGCAGCTTAGCGAGCAATGCGGGGAATGAGCAGTTCTTC	CASSLASNAGNEQFF	-	TRBV7-2	TRBJ2-1	-
TGTGCCAGTAGTCCCCCCTCCGGGACAGGGGTCAGGCAGCCCCAGCATTTT	CASSPPSGTGVRQPQHF	-	TRBV19	TRBJ1-5	TRBD1
TGTGCCACCAGCAGACTCGACAGCCTACAGAATCAGCCCCAGCATTTT	CATSRLDSLQNQPQHF	-	TRBV15	TRBJ1-5	-
TGTGCCAGCTCGCGGGGGACAGGGGATGAGCAGTACTTC	CASSRGTGDEQYF	few	TRBV18	TRBJ2-7	TRBD1
TGTGCCAGTAGTGGGTTACCCGAGGATGAGCAGTTCTTC	CASSGLPEDEQFF	once	TRBV19	TRBJ2-1	-
TGTGCCAGCAGCAAAGACATAGTGGGAGAGGCCCACAATGAGCAGTTCTTC	CASSKDIVGEAHNEQFF	-	TRBV21-1	TRBJ2-1	-
TGCGCCAGCAGACAGATAAACACTGAAGCTTTCTTT	CASRQINTEAFF	-	TRBV5-1	TRBJ1-1	-
TGTGCCATCCTCTTGCCGGGGGCAGGGGGAGAACGTAACTATGGCTACACCTTC	CAILLPGAGGERNYGYTF	-	TRBV28	TRBJ1-2	TRBD1
TGTGCCAGCAGCTTAGGGACAGGGAATCAGCCCCAGCATTTT	CASSLGTGNQPQHF	few	TRBV7-9	TRBJ1-5	TRBD1
TGTGCCAGCTCACCGCCCCGGGGGTCGGGAGATCAAGAGACCCAGTACTTC	CASSPPRGSGDQETQYF	once	TRBV18	TRBJ2-5	-
TGTGCCAGCAGCGTAGGCCAAGCGGGGGTAGGAGGAAACACCATATATTTT	CASSVGQAGVGGNTIYF	-	TRBV9	TRBJ1-3	-
TGCGCCAGCAGCTCAACTACGACTAGCGGGAGGGTCGGGGAGACCCAGTACTTC	CASSSTTTSGRVGETQYF	-	TRBV5-1	TRBJ2-5	TRBD2
TGCGCCAGCAGCCAAGATGCGGGGTCCTGGGGGAATGAGCAGTTCTTC	CASSQDAGSWGNEQFF	-	TRBV4-3	TRBJ2-1	-
TGCGCCAGCAGCTTCTTGCCCAGGGGCCAATTCGAGCAGTACTTC	CASSFLPRGQFEQYF	few	TRBV5-1	TRBJ2-7	-
TGTGCCAGCAAGCCCGGGACAGGGGGTAATCAGCCCCAGCATTTT	CASKPGTGGNQPQHF	-	TRBV6-5	TRBJ1-5	TRBD1
TGTGCCAGTAGTCCCCTGGGGACAGGCTATGGCTACACCTTC	CASSPLGTGYGYTF	-	TRBV19	TRBJ1-2	TRBD1
TGCGCCAGCAGCCAAGATGGGCAGGGTGTGGTTCGGCAAAAACTGTTTTTT	CASSQDGQGVVRQKLFF	-	TRBV4-3	TRBJ1-4	-
TGCAGCGCCGGGACACATGTCTCTGGGGCCAACGTCCTGACTTTC	CSAGTHVSGANVLTF	-	TRBV29-1	TRBJ2-6	-
TGTGCCTGGAGTGACACAGGGGATCAGCCCCAGCATTTT	CAWSDTGDQPQHF	-	TRBV30	TRBJ1-5	TRBD1
TGTGCCAGCAGAACGGACAGGGGTAGGTCAGAAGCTTTCTTT	CASRTDRGRSEAFF	-	TRBV5-6	TRBJ1-1	TRBD1
TGTGCCAGCACGAAGACCGGGACTAGCGGGAGGGCCTCCTACGAGCAGTACTTC	CASTKTGTSGRASYEQYF	-	TRBV7-2	TRBJ2-7	TRBD2
TGCGCCAGCACCCTAGTGCCCTACCCCTCCTACAATGAGCAGTTCTTC	CASTLVPYPSYNEQFF	-	TRBV4-1	TRBJ2-1	-
TGTGCCAGCAGTTTATCGAACCCGGGTTTTGGGACCCAGTACTTC	CASSLSNPGFGTQYF	-	TRBV27	TRBJ2-5	-
TGTGCCAGCAGCCGAGATCGTACCGGGGAGCTGTTTTTT	CASSRDRTGELFF	-	TRBV14	TRBJ2-2	-
TGTGCCAGCAGGGGCGGGAGGGCCAAAAATGAGCAGTTCTTC	CASRGGRAKNEQFF	once	TRBV7-9	TRBJ2-1	TRBD2
TGTGCCAGCAGCTTTGGGCGGGGGACTCTGAACACTGAAGCTTTCTTT	CASSFGRGTLNTEAFF	-	TRBV5-8	TRBJ1-1	-
TGTGCCAGCAGTTACTCGGGGCAGTTTGGCTACACCTTC	CASSYSGQFGYTF	-	TRBV6-6	TRBJ1-2	-
TGTGCCAGCAGTGATTGGGACAGGGCCTACGAGCAGTACTTC	CASSDWDRAYEQYF	-	TRBV2	TRBJ2-7	TRBD1
TGTGCCAGCAGCTGGACTACGGGGGACCTGACTTTC	CASSWTTGDLTF	-	TRBV2	TRBJ2-6	-
TGTGCCAGCAGTGCAATAATTGGGACAGGGGGCCGGAAGACCCAGTACTTC	CASSAIIGTGGRKTQYF	-	TRBV25-1	TRBJ2-5	TRBD1
TGTGCCAGCAGCCTTATACAGGGACAGCTTGAAGGCGGGGAGCTGTTTTTT	CASSLIQGQLEGGELFF	many	TRBV7-2	TRBJ2-2	TRBD1
TGTGCCAGCAGCTTAACACAGGGAGATGGCTACACCTTC	CASSLTQGDGYTF	-	TRBV13	TRBJ1-2	-
TGTGCCAGCAGCTTAGGACTAGCGGGGGGCAATGAGCAGTTCTTC	CASSLGLAGGNEQFF	once	TRBV7-3	TRBJ2-1	TRBD2
TGTGCCACCAGCAGAGATGGGAGGAGGGGCGCAATTGGGGAAAAACTGTTTTTT	CATSRDGRRGAIGEKLFF	once	TRBV15	TRBJ1-4	-
TGTGCCAGCAGCCACTTCAGGGACTACAATGAGCAGTTCTTC	CASSHFRDYNEQFF	few	TRBV14	TRBJ2-1	-
TGTGCCAGCAGCCCGGCCGACAGGGGCTCCTACAATGAGCAGTTCTTC	CASSPADRGSYNEQFF	-	TRBV6-4	TRBJ2-1	TRBD1
TGTGCCAGCAGCTCGGGACAGGGGGTTACACCCCTCCACTTT	CASSSGQGVTPLHF	-	TRBV9	TRBJ1-6	TRBD1
TGTGCCAGCACCCAGGGACTAGCTCCACCCGATACGCAGTATTTT	CASTQGLAPPDTQYF	-	TRBV2	TRBJ2-3	TRBD2
TGCGCCAGCAGCCAAGAACCTGGACTAGCGGGAGGGCCGGGCTCTGGGGCCAACGTCCTGACTTTC	CASSQEPGLAGGPGSGANVLTF	-	TRBV4-3	TRBJ2-6	TRBD2
TGCAGCGTAGACAGGGGGCGGGAGACCCAGTACTTC	CSVDRGRETQYF	-	TRBV29-1	TRBJ2-5	TRBD1
TGTGCCAGCAGTCGTTCGACAGAGTCCTACGAGCAGTACTTC	CASSRSTESYEQYF	-	TRBV27	TRBJ2-7	-
TGTGCCAGCAGCTTTCAGGAGAACACTGAAGCTTTCTTT	CASSFQENTEAFF	many	TRBV7-2	TRBJ1-1	-
TGTGCCAGCAGTGAATCGGGGAGGGACACTGAAGCTTTCTTT	CASSESGRDTEAFF	-	TRBV6-1	TRBJ1-1	-